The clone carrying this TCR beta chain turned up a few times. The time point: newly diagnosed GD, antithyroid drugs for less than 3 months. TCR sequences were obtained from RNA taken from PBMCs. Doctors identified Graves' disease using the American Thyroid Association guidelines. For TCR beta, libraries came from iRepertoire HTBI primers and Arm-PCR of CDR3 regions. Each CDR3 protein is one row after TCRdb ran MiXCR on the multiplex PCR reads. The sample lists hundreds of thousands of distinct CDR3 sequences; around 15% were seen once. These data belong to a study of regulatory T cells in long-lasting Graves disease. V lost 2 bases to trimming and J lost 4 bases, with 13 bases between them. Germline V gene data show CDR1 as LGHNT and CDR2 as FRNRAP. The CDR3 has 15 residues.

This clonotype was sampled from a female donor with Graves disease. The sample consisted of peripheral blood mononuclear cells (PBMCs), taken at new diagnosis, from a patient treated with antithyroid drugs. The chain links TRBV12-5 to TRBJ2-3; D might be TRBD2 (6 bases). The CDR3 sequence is CASGLWEEAADTQYF. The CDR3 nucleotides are TGTGCTAGTGGTTTGTGGGAGGAGGCGGCAGATACGCAGTATTTT.